Below are 25 T cell receptor beta chains sequenced from a single sample in a study of radiotherapy plus CTLA-4 blockade in lung cancer. TCRdb's table, derived via immunoSEQ multiplex PCR, lists solely in-frame clones and lacks some. The table has roughly 66,000 clones, about four fifths seen once. The input for sequencing was peripheral blood, taken from a patient treated with radiotherapy plus ipilimumab. The receptors here all came from a human donor with non-small cell lung cancer who had a partial response to radiotherapy plus ipilimumab.

The V gene is TRBV7-7, the J gene TRBJ2-5; tentative D call: TRBD1 (5 bases). The germline V and J ends were trimmed by 4 bases and 3 bases, with 9 bases remaining between them. The CDR3 consists of 13 residues. CDR1 and CDR2 from the germline V gene are SSHAT and FNYEAQ (reference sequence). CDR3 coding DNA: TGTGCCAGCAGCTACCAGGGAAAAGAGACCCAGTACTTC. Encoded protein: CASSYQGKETQYF.

The chain couples TRBV11-2 to TRBJ2-3; 7 bases map to TRBD1. Germline V gene lookup returns CDR1 SGHAT and CDR2 FQNNGV. CDR3 length: 15 amino acids. The junction had 6 bases not matched to a gene; V was cut back by 3 bases and J by 3 bases. This chain's CDR3 is CASSFTGAGTDTQYF. The CDR3 coding sequence is TGTGCCAGCAGCTTCACAGGGGCGGGTACAGATACGCAGTATTTT.

This sequence joins TRBV5-1 and TRBJ2-1; D might be TRBD1 (5 bases). This CDR3 is built from 15 residues. Germline CDR1 is SGHRS and CDR2 is YFSETQ. Between the trimmed V and J ends, which lost 0 bases and 7 bases, there was a span of 14 bases. The CDR3 here is CASSLAIPRVNEQFF. CDR3 nucleotide sequence: TGCGCCAGCAGCTTGGCCATCCCCAGGGTGAATGAGCAGTTCTTC.

The chain has TRBV5-4 and TRBJ2-2; 9 bases are a match to TRBD1. This CDR3 has 16 amino acids. Germline loops: CDR1 SGHNT, CDR2 YYREEE (reference sequence). Unmatched junction bases numbered 4, after V lost 3 bases and J lost 1 base. CDR3 residues: CASSSTGGQNTGELFF. For the CDR3, the DNA is TGTGCCAGCAGCTCGACAGGGGGACAGAACACCGGGGAGCTGTTTTTT. Full variable domain (missing parts from reference TRBV5-4 and TRBJ2-2): ETGVTQSPTHLIKTRGQQVTLRCSSQSGHNTVSWYQQALGQGPQFIFQYYREEENGRGNFPPRFSGLQFPNYSSELNVNALELDDSALYLCASSSTGGQNTGELFFGEGSRLTVL.

This clone occurred a few times. This chain uses TRBV2 with TRBJ1-4; 7 nucleotides agree with TRBD1. The CDR3 extends over 13 amino acids. V was pared by 6 bases and J by 4 bases, with 2 bases of the junction left unmatched. Looked up from germline, CDR1 is SNHLY and CDR2 is FYNNEI. CDR3 in amino acids: CASRGQINEKLFF. The CDR3 nucleotides read TGTGCCAGCAGGGGACAGATTAATGAAAAACTGTTTTTT.

This clone was seen only once. The V gene is TRBV9, the J gene TRBJ1-2; TRBD1 is a possible D gene (6 bases). The CDR3 spans 14 residues. The germline gives CDR1 SGDLS, CDR2 YYNGEE. Trimming shortened V by 4 bases and J by 4 bases, and 14 bases separated the two germline ends. Here the CDR3 reads CASSRPGQTYGYTF. The CDR3 bases are TGTGCCAGCAGCAGGCCGGGACAAACCTATGGCTACACCTTC. The full variable domain, completed using reference TRBV9 and TRBJ1-2, is DSGVTQTPKHLITATGQRVTLRCSPRSGDLSVYWYQQSLDQGLQFLIQYYNGEERAKGNILERFSAQQFPDLHSELNLSSLELGDSALYFCASSRPGQTYGYTFGSGTRLTVV.

V is TRBV6-6 and J is TRBJ1-1; no definite D call. CDR3 length: 13 amino acids. From germline, CDR1 is MNHNY and CDR2 SVGAGI (reference sequence). V lost 7 bases and J lost 3, with 12 bases in between. The CDR3 nucleotides are TGTGCCAGCACTAAGATTCAGGACACTGAAGCTTTCTTT. Protein product: CASTKIQDTEAFF.

The gene calls are TRBV7-9 and TRBJ2-2, with TRBD1 matching over 7 bases. V lost 1 base and J lost 6; bases outside the gene matches: 5. Per the germline V gene, CDR1 is SEHNR and CDR2 is FQNEAQ (reference sequence). The CDR3 runs 15 residues. The CDR3 sequence is CASSLGQGVAGELFF. In DNA form, the CDR3 reads TGTGCCAGCAGCTTAGGACAGGGAGTCGCCGGGGAGCTGTTTTTT.

The gene calls are TRBV28 and TRBJ2-7; 7 nucleotides match TRBD1. V gave up 2 bases and J gave up 6 bases; unmatched junction bases: 1. The CDR3 is 12 residues long. Germline lookup yields CDR1 MDHEN and CDR2 SYDVKM. The CDR3 protein is CASSLDRAEQYF. CDR3 in DNA: TGTGCCAGCAGTTTAGACAGGGCCGAGCAGTACTTC.

The chain carries TRBV11-2 and TRBJ1-4; a possible D gene is TRBD1 (5 bases). The germline V and J ends were trimmed by 5 bases and 4 bases, with 11 bases remaining between them. Germline values: CDR1 SGHAT, CDR2 FQNNGV. This CDR3 is built from 14 residues. The CDR3 spells CASSRGSLNEKLFF. The CDR3 DNA is TGTGCCAGCAGCAGGGGAAGTCTTAATGAAAAACTGTTTTTT.

The chain is built from TRBV30 and TRBJ1-4; the D gene is possibly TRBD1 (5 bases). This CDR3 spans 12 amino acids. Germline V gene lookup returns CDR1 GTSNPN and CDR2 SVGIG (reference sequence). With 4 bases removed from V and 8 bases from J, the gap between germline ends came to 11 bases. DNA for the CDR3: TGTGCCTGGAAGGGGATCGGGGAAAAACTGTTTTTT. Translation: CAWKGIGEKLFF.

This chain links TRBV9 with TRBJ1-4; 7 bases agree with TRBD1. CDR3 length: 18 amino acids. Trimming at V came to 0 bases and at J to 7 bases, leaving 15 bases not matched to a gene. Germline V gene sequence: CDR1 SGDLS, CDR2 YYNGEE. The CDR3 is CASSVDQRRGQGSEKLFF. For the CDR3, the DNA is TGTGCCAGCAGCGTAGACCAAAGAAGGGGGCAGGGGAGTGAAAAACTGTTTTTT.

This sequence joins TRBV5-1 and TRBJ1-3, with 8 bases that match TRBD1. Unmatched junction bases numbered 8, after V lost 4 bases and J lost 2 bases. Per germline, CDR1 SGHRS and CDR2 YFSETQ. The CDR3 runs to 16 residues. The CDR3 nucleotides are TGCGCCAGCAGCCACGGACAGGGCGCGACTGGAAACACCATATATTTT. It encodes CASSHGQGATGNTIYF.

The sample holds a few counts of this clone. The rearrangement links TRBV6-6 to TRBJ1-2, with D possibly TRBD1 on 6 matching bases. CDR3 length: 14 residues. The V end was cut by 7 bases, the J end by 2 bases, with 14 bases between. Germline loops: CDR1 MNHNY, CDR2 SVGAGI (reference sequence). CDR3 region: CASTRGDRNYGYTF. Here the CDR3 DNA reads TGTGCCAGCACCAGGGGAGACAGGAACTATGGCTACACCTTC.

The CDR3 sequence: CASSLSGGTRETQYF. DNA of the CDR3: TGTGCCAGCAGTTTATCGGGAGGGACAAGAGAGACCCAGTACTTC. This sequence joins TRBV27 and TRBJ2-5; tentatively, D is TRBD2 (7 bases). Trimming took 0 bases from V and 4 from J, leaving 12 bases between them. In germline, CDR1 is MNHEY, CDR2 SMNVEV (reference sequence). This CDR3 has 15 residues.

V usage is TRBV25-1 and J usage is TRBJ1-3; the D gene is possibly TRBD1 (5 bases). CDR1 is MGHDK and CDR2 is SYGVNS in the germline V gene. The length of the CDR3 is 15 residues. V lost 8 bases and J 0 bases, leaving 14 bases between the germline ends. CDR3 nucleotides: TGTGCCAGCGGGGAGGGGATTCGCTCTGGAAACACCATATATTTT. Its translation is CASGEGIRSGNTIYF.

CDR3 bases: TGCAGCGTTGAAGATATAGATAAGCAGTTCTTC. This translates into CSVEDIDKQFF. The V gene is TRBV29-1, the J gene TRBJ2-1; D call uncertain. Germline V gene sequence: CDR1 SQVTM, CDR2 ANQGSEA. V was clipped by 0 bases and J by 11 bases, with 8 bases between them. This CDR3 spans 11 amino acids.

The chain carries TRBV10-1 and TRBJ1-1; 12 positions agree with TRBD1. The V segment lost 2 bases and the J segment 8 bases; nucleotides outside the gene matches: 0. Germline V CDR1 and CDR2: WNHNN, SYGVQD (reference sequence). CDR3 length: 13 amino acids. The DNA for the CDR3 is TGCGCCAGCAGTGAGGGGACAGGGGGCGAAGCTTTCTTT. Its translation is CASSEGTGGEAFF.

The V call is TRBV6-6, the J call TRBJ1-1; D unresolved. The CDR3 has 16 amino acids. V dropped 7 bases and J dropped 7 bases, with 25 bases sitting between them. CDR1 is MNHNY and CDR2 is SVGAGI in the germline V gene (reference sequence). The CDR3 bases are TGTGCCAGCATCTCCCGAGGGTCACCAGCGGCGGGTGAAGCTTTCTTT. It is translated as CASISRGSPAAGEAFF.

V usage is TRBV5-1 and J usage is TRBJ2-3, with 8 bases matching TRBD2. This CDR3 region has 17 residues. Germline lookup yields CDR1 SGHRS and CDR2 YFSETQ. The V segment lost 3 bases and the J segment 2 bases; nucleotides outside the gene matches: 11. The CDR3 loop is CASSSGPTSGYTDTQYF. CDR3 nucleotide sequence: TGCGCCAGCAGCTCGGGACCCACTAGCGGATACACAGATACGCAGTATTTT.

This clone is deemed medium-sized. This chain connects TRBV6-1 to TRBJ1-2; D unclear. Germline V gives CDR1 MNHNS, CDR2 SASEGT. Trimming left V 7 bases short and J 5 bases short, with 14 bases between. CDR3 length equals 13 residues. CDR3 protein: CASILTETYGYTF. The CDR3 DNA is TGTGCCAGCATTCTAACAGAGACGTATGGCTACACCTTC.

The V and J genes are TRBV10-1 and TRBJ2-5; 10 nucleotides align to TRBD1. CDR3 size: 14 residues. Germline V gives CDR1 WNHNN, CDR2 SYGVQD (reference sequence). V gave up 4 bases and J gave up 4 bases; unmatched junction bases: 3. DNA for the CDR3: TGCGCCAGCAGTGTAGGACAGGGGGGAGAGACCCAGTACTTC. It codes for CASSVGQGGETQYF.

On this clone: An end of the junction differs from the germline gene, which may be a read error. The rearrangement joins TRBV6-1 to TRBJ2-1; 16 bases are a match to TRBD2. Germline loops: CDR1 MNHNS, CDR2 SASEGT. There are 18 residues in the CDR3. The DNA of the CDR3 is TGTGCCAGCAGTCAAGCCGGGACTAGCGGGAGGGCCAGGAATGAGCAGTTCTTC. Its protein product is CASSQAGTSGRARNEQFF.

The chain is built from TRBV6-1 and TRBJ2-7; TRBD1 might be the D (6 bases). CDR3 size: 14 residues. Trimming pared 4 bases from V and 4 bases from J, leaving 14 bases between. CDR1 MNHNS and CDR2 SASEGT come from the germline V gene. In nucleotides, the CDR3 is TGTGCCAGCAGTGTTGAGACAGGATCTTACGAGCAGTACTTC. Amino acid sequence: CASSVETGSYEQYF.

V gene TRBV4-1 combines with J gene TRBJ1-3, with a tentative D call TRBD1 (6 bases). This CDR3 spans 14 amino acids. Between the trimmed V and J ends, which lost 5 bases and 2 bases, there was a span of 10 bases. The germline CDR1 and CDR2 sequences are MGHRA and YSYEKL. The chain's CDR3 is CASSKGGAGNTIYF. For the CDR3, the DNA is TGCGCCAGCAGCAAAGGGGGGGCTGGAAACACCATATATTTT.